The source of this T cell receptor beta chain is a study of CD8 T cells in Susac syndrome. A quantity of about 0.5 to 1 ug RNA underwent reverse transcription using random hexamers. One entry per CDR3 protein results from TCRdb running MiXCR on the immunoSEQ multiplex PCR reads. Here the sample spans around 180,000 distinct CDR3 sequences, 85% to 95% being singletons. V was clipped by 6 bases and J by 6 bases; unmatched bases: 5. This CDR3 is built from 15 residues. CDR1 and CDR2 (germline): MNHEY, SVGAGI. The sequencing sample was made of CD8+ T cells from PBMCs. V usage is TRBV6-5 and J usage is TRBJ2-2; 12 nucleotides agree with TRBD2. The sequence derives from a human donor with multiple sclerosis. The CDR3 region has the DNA TGTGCCAGCAGCGGACTAGCGGGGAGCGCCGGGGAGCTGTTTTTT. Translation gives CASSGLAGSAGELFF.